A selection of T cell receptor beta chains follows, all from one sample in a study of OX40 agonist ivuxolimab in advanced cancers. Using immunoSEQ multiplex PCR, the repertoire was profiled, and TCRdb retains in-frame clones only, with some absent. This table holds some 40,000 clones, about 89% found once. The sequenced sample was CD4+ or CD8+ T cells sorted from blood, obtained in a trial of the OX40 agonist ivuxolimab. The receptors here all came from an adult with an advanced solid tumor such as melanoma, head and neck, liver or kidney cancer. Each CDR3 is given with its conserved first and last residue. The order of the fields is CDR3 protein, CDR3 DNA, V gene, J gene, D gene, CDR3 length. A D gene is named only where the DNA matches it firmly.

CDR3aa: CASSEVAVNEQFF
CDR3nt: TGTGCCAGCAGTGAAGTGGCAGTCAATGAGCAGTTCTTC
v_gene: TRBV6-1
j_gene: TRBJ2-1
d_gene: .
len: 13

CDR3aa: CASSLGGRVRYEQYF
CDR3nt: TGTGCCAGCAGCTTGGGAGGCAGGGTCAGGTACGAGCAGTACTTC
v_gene: TRBV5-6
j_gene: TRBJ2-7
d_gene: .
len: 15

CDR3aa: CASSADPGTVRGYTF
CDR3nt: TGTGCCAGCAGCGCGGATCCCGGGACAGTCCGGGGCTACACCTTC
v_gene: TRBV9
j_gene: TRBJ1-2
d_gene: TRBD1
len: 15

CDR3aa: CASRSDLTGYTF
CDR3nt: TGTGCCAGCAGATCGGACCTTACCGGCTACACCTTC
v_gene: TRBV6-6
j_gene: TRBJ1-2
d_gene: .
len: 12

CDR3aa: CSVSGGLRGYTF
CDR3nt: TGCAGCGTGAGCGGAGGGTTAAGGGGCTACACCTTC
v_gene: TRBV29-1
j_gene: TRBJ1-2
d_gene: .
len: 12

CDR3aa: CASEQGAFSLAFF
CDR3nt: TGTGCCAGTGAACAGGGCGCCTTCTCTCTAGCTTTCTTT
v_gene: TRBV7-2
j_gene: TRBJ1-1
d_gene: .
len: 13

CDR3aa: CASSLGQGIIEAFF
CDR3nt: TGCGCCAGCAGCCTGGGGCAGGGGATCATTGAAGCTTTCTTT
v_gene: TRBV5-1
j_gene: TRBJ1-1
d_gene: .
len: 14

CDR3aa: CASSPEGGVADTQYF
CDR3nt: TGTGCCAGCAGCCCCGAGGGGGGGGTCGCAGATACGCAGTATTTT
v_gene: TRBV9
j_gene: TRBJ2-3
d_gene: .
len: 15

CDR3aa: CASSLGQAADTQYF
CDR3nt: TGTGCCAGCAGCCTCGGACAGGCGGCAGATACGCAGTATTTT
v_gene: TRBV6-1
j_gene: TRBJ2-3
d_gene: TRBD1
len: 14

CDR3aa: CASGLVSSGGRTDTQYF
CDR3nt: TGTGCTAGTGGTTTGGTATCGAGTGGGGGACGCACAGATACGCAGTATTTT
v_gene: TRBV12-5
j_gene: TRBJ2-3
d_gene: .
len: 17

CDR3aa: CASSPMTGGTEAFF
CDR3nt: TGTGCCAGCTCACCCATGACAGGGGGCACTGAAGCTTTCTTT
v_gene: TRBV18
j_gene: TRBJ1-1
d_gene: TRBD1
len: 14

CDR3aa: CASSLDSYQPQHF
CDR3nt: TGTGCCAGCAGCTTAGACTCCTATCAGCCCCAGCATTTT
v_gene: TRBV7-2
j_gene: TRBJ1-5
d_gene: .
len: 13

CDR3aa: CASSLSGTGYTF
CDR3nt: TGTGCCAGCAGTTTGTCAGGGACGGGCTACACCTTC
v_gene: TRBV6-6
j_gene: TRBJ1-2
d_gene: .
len: 12

CDR3aa: CATPPGGAIGLVNTEAFF
CDR3nt: TGTGCCACCCCCCCAGGGGGGGCGATTGGATTGGTGAACACTGAAGCTTTCTTT
v_gene: TRBV2
j_gene: TRBJ1-1
d_gene: TRBD1
len: 18

CDR3aa: CASGHSNTGELFF
CDR3nt: TGCGCCAGCGGACATTCGAACACCGGGGAGCTGTTTTTT
v_gene: TRBV10-2
j_gene: TRBJ2-2
d_gene: .
len: 13

CDR3aa: CASSQGNYGYTF
CDR3nt: TGTGCCAGCAGCCAGGGCAACTATGGCTACACCTTC
v_gene: TRBV4-2
j_gene: TRBJ1-2
d_gene: .
len: 12

CDR3aa: CASSPSSLMNTEAFF
CDR3nt: TGTGCCAGCAGCCCCTCCAGCTTGATGAACACTGAAGCTTTCTTT
v_gene: TRBV5-4
j_gene: TRBJ1-1
d_gene: .
len: 15

CDR3aa: CASSQALAGTAQYF
CDR3nt: TGTGCCAGCAGCCAAGCTCTAGCGGGGACCGCGCAGTACTTC
v_gene: TRBV14
j_gene: TRBJ2-7
d_gene: TRBD2
len: 14

CDR3aa: CASSPQETQYF
CDR3nt: TGTGCCAGCAGTCCGCAAGAGACCCAGTACTTC
v_gene: TRBV7-9
j_gene: TRBJ2-5
d_gene: .
len: 11

CDR3aa: CASASRGGYEQYF
CDR3nt: TGCGCCAGCGCAAGCCGGGGGGGCTACGAGCAGTACTTC
v_gene: TRBV5-1
j_gene: TRBJ2-7
d_gene: TRBD2
len: 13

CDR3aa: CASSFDPNTEAFF
CDR3nt: TGTGCCAGCAGCTTTGACCCCAACACTGAAGCTTTCTTT
v_gene: TRBV7-3
j_gene: TRBJ1-1
d_gene: .
len: 13

CDR3aa: CASSLGQGGFYEQYF
CDR3nt: TGCGCCAGCAGCTTGGGGCAGGGAGGTTTCTACGAGCAGTACTTC
v_gene: TRBV5-1
j_gene: TRBJ2-7
d_gene: .
len: 15

CDR3aa: CASRRLAGDDEQFF
CDR3nt: TGTGCCAGCAGACGACTAGCGGGGGATGATGAGCAGTTCTTC
v_gene: TRBV11-3
j_gene: TRBJ2-1
d_gene: TRBD2
len: 14

CDR3aa: CASSLGHSQETQYF
CDR3nt: TGTGCCAGCAGCTTGGGACATAGCCAAGAGACCCAGTACTTC
v_gene: TRBV5-5
j_gene: TRBJ2-5
d_gene: .
len: 14

CDR3aa: CASSWRVGGRGEQFF
CDR3nt: TGCGCCAGCAGCTGGAGAGTGGGGGGGCGGGGTGAGCAGTTCTTC
v_gene: TRBV4-1
j_gene: TRBJ2-1
d_gene: .
len: 15

CDR3aa: CASSFFNRVDSPLHF
CDR3nt: TGTGCCAGCTCATTCTTTAACAGGGTCGATTCACCCCTCCACTTT
v_gene: TRBV18
j_gene: TRBJ1-6
d_gene: .
len: 15

CDR3aa: CASSRQGAGGYTF
CDR3nt: TGCGCCAGCAGCCGACAGGGCGCGGGTGGCTACACCTTC
v_gene: TRBV4-1
j_gene: TRBJ1-2
d_gene: TRBD1
len: 13

CDR3aa: CASSLAGTVNTEAFF
CDR3nt: TGCGCCAGCAGCTTGGCCGGGACAGTAAACACTGAAGCTTTCTTT
v_gene: TRBV5-1
j_gene: TRBJ1-1
d_gene: TRBD1
len: 15

CDR3aa: CASSLVVTDEKLFF
CDR3nt: TGCGCCAGCAGCTTGGTGGTGACAGATGAAAAACTGTTTTTT
v_gene: TRBV5-1
j_gene: TRBJ1-4
d_gene: .
len: 14

CDR3aa: CASSLEGSTNRPKEQYF
CDR3nt: TGCGCCAGCAGCTTGGAAGGGTCGACTAATCGACCTAAGGAGCAGTACTTC
v_gene: TRBV5-1
j_gene: TRBJ2-7
d_gene: .
len: 17

CDR3aa: CASTRARGPSWLFF
CDR3nt: TGTGCCAGTACTCGAGCAAGGGGCCCTTCGTGGCTGTTTTTT
v_gene: TRBV19
j_gene: TRBJ1-4
d_gene: .
len: 14

CDR3aa: CASSPGGLTGELFF
CDR3nt: TGTGCCAGCAGCCCCGGGGGGTTGACCGGGGAGCTGTTTTTT
v_gene: TRBV9
j_gene: TRBJ2-2
d_gene: TRBD2
len: 14

CDR3aa: CASSPGTSGREKLFF
CDR3nt: TGTGCCAGCAGTCCGGGCACCTCAGGAAGGGAAAAACTGTTTTTT
v_gene: TRBV6-5
j_gene: TRBJ1-4
d_gene: .
len: 15

CDR3aa: CASSPISNTEAFF
CDR3nt: TGTGCCAGCAGCCCTATTTCCAACACTGAAGCTTTCTTT
v_gene: TRBV7-6
j_gene: TRBJ1-1
d_gene: .
len: 13

CDR3aa: CASSLSAFEAFF
CDR3nt: TGTGCCAGCAGTTTATCGGCGTTTGAAGCTTTCTTT
v_gene: TRBV28
j_gene: TRBJ1-1
d_gene: .
len: 12